The next 5 T cell receptor beta chains were all read from a single sample in a study of T cell responses to AZD1222 COVID-19 vaccine. Some clones are missing from TCRdb's copy, which holds only in-frame ones; the method was immunoSEQ multiplex PCR. The sample yields roughly 110,000 clones, over 80% seen once. The input for sequencing was peripheral blood, taken 28 days after the second AZD1222 dose. Every receptor here comes from an adult who received the AZD1222 COVID-19 vaccine.

This clone was seen only once. This chain links TRBV7-2 with TRBJ1-2; 8 nucleotides agree with TRBD1. From germline, CDR1 is SGHTA and CDR2 FQGNSA. V lost 5 bases and J lost 7; bases outside the gene matches: 9. The CDR3 has 14 residues. The CDR3 bases are TGTGCCAGCAGCCCCGGGACAGGCTACCGTGGCTACACCTTC. It encodes CASSPGTGYRGYTF.

This chain connects TRBV24-1 to TRBJ2-1; 11 bases match TRBD1. J lost 7 bases, V lost 4 bases, and 8 bases had no gene match. In germline, CDR1 is KGHDR, CDR2 SFDVKD. The CDR3 runs to 16 residues. For the CDR3, the DNA is TGTGCCACCAGTGACCCCGGGACAGGGGGTCGAAATGAGCAGTTCTTC. Translated: CATSDPGTGGRNEQFF.

The chain combines TRBV4-2 with TRBJ2-7; TRBD1 might be the D (7 bases). Germline CDR1 LGHNA, CDR2 YNFKEQ. The germline V and J ends were trimmed by 3 bases and 5 bases, with 14 bases remaining between them. The CDR3 runs to 14 residues. Here the CDR3 DNA reads TGTGCCAGCAGCCAGGACAGGCGGGGAGACGAGCAGTACTTC. Translated: CASSQDRRGDEQYF.

The chain is built from TRBV27 and TRBJ1-2, with no clear D. The CDR3 has 13 residues. The V gene's germline CDR1 is MNHEY and CDR2 SMNVEV (reference sequence). V gave up 6 bases and J gave up 0 bases, with 8 bases separating them. Written as DNA, the CDR3 is TGTGCCAGCAGCCCCCGGACTAACTATGGCTACACCTTC. Encoded protein: CASSPRTNYGYTF.

This chain joins TRBV6-5 and TRBJ1-5; 7 nucleotides match TRBD1. Germline CDR1 and CDR2: MNHEY and SVGAGI. V gave up 8 bases and J gave up 5 bases; unmatched junction bases: 9. The CDR3 spans 14 residues. CDR3 sequence reads: CASRDSEFYQPQHF. Here the CDR3 DNA reads TGTGCCAGCCGGGACAGTGAGTTTTATCAGCCCCAGCATTTT.